This T cell receptor beta chain was documented in a study of blood T cell repertoires in COVID-19. Across the study: COVID-19 samples, acute and convalescent, were from the United States, Italy and Spain.

Original processing methods: From reference gene primer amplification, estimates of nucleated cell counts were derived. Profiling relied on immunoSEQ multiplex PCR, and the TCRdb table lists in-frame clones only, not all of them. The DNA was the basis for D and trimming; V, J and clone size are from that table. This sample has about 40,000 clones; around 80% occur once, and the top ten carry 38%. The CDR3 is 11 residues long. V was pared by 3 bases and J by 4 bases, with 4 bases between. CDR1 is MDHEN, CDR2 SYDVKM, per germline. This chain uses TRBV28 with TRBJ2-7; D not certain. Sequenced: peripheral blood. The TCR sequence derives from an older man with active or convalescent COVID-19. The CDR3 loop reads CASSFGYEQYF. The CDR3 DNA reads TGTGCCAGCAGTTTCGGGTACGAGCAGTACTTC. The variable domain in full, completed from reference TRBV28 and TRBJ2-7, reads DVKVTQSSRYLVKRTGEKVFLECVQDMDHENMFWYRQDPGLGLRLIYFSYDVKMKEKGDIPEGYSVSREKKERFSLILESASTNQTSMYLCASSFGYEQYFGPGTRLTVT.